Below, one T cell receptor beta chain is given with its context. The antigen remains unidentified. The entry originates in a study of T-cell reconstitution after alpha-beta-depleted transplantation in children. Study observations and caveats: Counts and diversity of T cells one year after transplant came mostly from newly produced T cells.

Using unique molecular identifiers, the investigators prepared the TCRbeta library. TCRdb ran MiXCR on the PCR reads and lists one entry per CDR3 protein. The data contain about 110,000 distinct CDR3 sequences, about a tenth of them singletons. With 5 bases removed from V and 3 bases from J, the gap between germline ends came to 10 bases. This CDR3 has 13 amino acids. Per germline, CDR1 SGHVS and CDR2 FNYEAQ. The source is a boy under 10 years old with acute lymphoblastic leukemia, due to receive a stem cell transplant. The chain employs TRBV7-6 and TRBJ1-2; D is unresolved. The sample consisted of PBMCs, taken before TCRalphabeta/CD19-depleted stem cell transplant. The CDR3 sequence: CASSLSGHYGYTF. The CDR3 DNA reads as TGTGCCAGCAGCCTTAGCGGCCACTATGGCTACACCTTC.